In this sample, the clone carrying this TCR beta chain turned up many times. 5'RACE generated cDNA with 10-nucleotide random UMIs. A single record per CDR3 protein comes from TCRdb applying MiXCR to the 5' RACE reads. Of over 75,000 distinct CDR3 sequences listed, 5.8% were seen once; the top ten hold 7.9%. V gave up 4 bases and J gave up 2 bases; unmatched junction bases: 8. The CDR3 spans 14 residues. Per germline, CDR1 DFQATT and CDR2 SNEGSKA (reference sequence). Time point reported: longitudinal time-point 2. The sample comes from a study of neurological immune-mediated disorders. The rearrangement uses TRBV20-1 and TRBJ2-7; 7 bases line up with TRBD1. This TCR was recovered from a woman aged 55-75 years with multiple sclerosis. The sample comprised PBMCs. CDR3 DNA: TGCAGTGCTAACCACAGGGGCCAAACCTACGAGCAGTACTTC. Its translation: CSANHRGQTYEQYF.